What follows are 11 T cell receptor beta chains derived from one specimen sequenced in a study of cytomegalovirus exposure and HLA in healthy donors (dated by TCRdb to about 2017). Library preparation used the immunoSEQ multiplex PCR assay. A mixture of 60 forward primers for TCR Vbeta segments and 13 reverse primers for TCR Jbeta segments was used in the multiplex PCR. This is the immuneACCESS table as TCRdb keeps it, with only in-frame sequences that have V and J called. A part of the clones is gone; compared with another copy, unresolved V genes explain less than half, and the rest is unexplained. This sample holds 130,000 to 150,000 clones; 73% were observed only once. The ten largest clones capture around 15% of the sample. The sequencing sample was made of PBMCs. The receptors here all came from a human donor in good health.

The chain recombines TRBV30 with TRBJ2-7; 7 positions agree with TRBD2. Germline V gene data show CDR1 as GTSNPN and CDR2 as SVGIG (reference sequence). The CDR3 is 11 amino acids. J lost 4 bases, V lost 5 bases, and 2 bases had no gene match. CDR3 in amino acids: CAWGSGYEQYF. CDR3 DNA: TGTGCCTGGGGTAGCGGGTACGAGCAGTACTTC.

This clone was seen a single time. V gene TRBV2 combines with J gene TRBJ2-7; D call uncertain. Germline CDR1 SNHLY, CDR2 FYNNEI. The CDR3 is 14 residues long. Between the trimmed V and J ends, which lost 5 bases and 2 bases, there was a span of 13 bases. CDR3 sequence (DNA): TGTGCCAGCAGTAGACATCTTCAAGCCTACGAGCAGTACTTC. It specifies CASSRHLQAYEQYF.

This clone appeared a single time. The J gene is TRBJ2-7, the V gene TRBV10-3, with D possibly being TRBD2 (6 bases). This CDR3 is built from 15 residues. Germline CDR1 reads ENHRY; CDR2 reads SYGVKD. The ends were cut back, 3 bases at V and 0 bases at J, with 12 bases in the middle. CDR3 amino acids: CAISETSTVSYEQYF. The CDR3 nucleotides are TGTGCCATCAGTGAAACTAGCACCGTCTCCTACGAGCAGTACTTC.

The chain employs TRBV11-2 and TRBJ1-6, with D uncertain. Germline-derived CDR1 and CDR2 are SGHAT and FQNNGV. Trimming pared 5 bases from V and 10 bases from J, leaving 21 bases between. CDR3 length: 16 residues. The CDR3 nucleotides read TGTGCCAGCAGCCCGACCCGAAGAGGCACCGGCTCACCCCTCCACTTT. Its translation: CASSPTRRGTGSPLHF.

The chain links TRBV27 to TRBJ2-7, with D perhaps TRBD1 (6 bases). Germline-derived CDR1 and CDR2 are MNHEY and SMNVEV (reference sequence). The germline V and J ends were trimmed by 1 base and 3 bases, with 16 bases remaining between them. This CDR3 is 16 amino acids long. The CDR3 spells CASSLLGGQGFYEQYF. CDR3 in DNA: TGTGCCAGCAGTTTATTGGGTGGGCAGGGGTTCTACGAGCAGTACTTC.

The rearrangement joins TRBV2 to TRBJ1-5; D is unresolved. CDR3 length: 11 amino acids. The V end was cut by 1 base, the J end by 12 bases, with 7 bases between. The germline CDR1 and CDR2 sequences are SNHLY and FYNNEI. This CDR3 reads CASSEDAGQHF. The CDR3 nucleotides read TGTGCCAGCAGTGAAGATGCGGGCCAGCATTTT.

The chain carries TRBV9 and TRBJ1-2, with D maybe TRBD1 (6 bases). The CDR3 spans 12 residues. The germline V gene has CDR1 SGDLS and CDR2 YYNGEE. Trimming left V 3 bases short and J 8 bases short, with 11 bases between. The CDR3 region has the DNA TGTGCCAGCAGCGGACCAGGGGACGGCTACACCTTC. Translation: CASSGPGDGYTF.

The V call is TRBV7-6, the J call TRBJ2-1, with D perhaps TRBD2 (5 bases). This CDR3 spans 17 amino acids. The V and J ends lost 1 base and 4 bases respectively, with 17 bases between them. CDR1 and CDR2 from the germline V gene are SGHVS and FNYEAQ. Here the CDR3 DNA reads TGTGCCAGCAGCTTAGGTAGTAACGGGGTCCGGTACAATGAGCAGTTCTTC. Translating gives CASSLGSNGVRYNEQFF.

The CDR3 loop is CASSETGINTEAFF. The CDR3 nucleotides are TGTGCCAGCAGTGAAACAGGCATTAACACTGAAGCTTTCTTT. This sequence joins TRBV2 and TRBJ1-1; TRBD1 might be the D (5 bases). V was cut by 2 bases and J by 2 bases, with 9 bases left in between. This CDR3 region has 14 residues. CDR1 and CDR2 from the germline V gene are SNHLY and FYNNEI.

The table lists this clone with a count of one. V gene TRBV2 combines with J gene TRBJ2-7; the match to TRBD1 covers 8 bases. CDR1 is SNHLY and CDR2 is FYNNEI in the germline V gene. The trim removed 6 bases at V and 4 bases at J, leaving 8 bases unmatched. The CDR3 runs 14 residues. CDR3 in amino acids: CASSFRQGPYEQYF. CDR3 DNA: TGTGCCAGCAGCTTCCGACAGGGGCCTTACGAGCAGTACTTC.

The chain employs TRBV5-4 and TRBJ2-5, with 10 bases fitting TRBD1. The assigned J gene may be wrong: the sequence end matches TRBJ2-7 better. The length of the CDR3 is 14 residues. The germline V gene encodes CDR1 SGHNT and CDR2 YYREEE (reference sequence). The DNA of the CDR3 is TGTGCCAGCAGCGACCGGGACAGGGGCCTCGAGCAGTACTTC. This encodes CASSDRDRGLEQYF.